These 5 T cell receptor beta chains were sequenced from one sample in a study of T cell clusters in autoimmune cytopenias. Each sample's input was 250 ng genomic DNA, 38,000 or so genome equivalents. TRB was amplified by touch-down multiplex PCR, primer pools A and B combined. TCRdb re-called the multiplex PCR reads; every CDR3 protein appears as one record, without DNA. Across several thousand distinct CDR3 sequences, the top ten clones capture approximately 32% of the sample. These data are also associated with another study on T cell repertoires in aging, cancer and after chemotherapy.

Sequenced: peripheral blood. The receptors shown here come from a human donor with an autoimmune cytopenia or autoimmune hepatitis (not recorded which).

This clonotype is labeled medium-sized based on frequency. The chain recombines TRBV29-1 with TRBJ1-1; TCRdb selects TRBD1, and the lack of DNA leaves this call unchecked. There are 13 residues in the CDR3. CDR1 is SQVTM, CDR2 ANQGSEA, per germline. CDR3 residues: CSVENRGPTEAFF.

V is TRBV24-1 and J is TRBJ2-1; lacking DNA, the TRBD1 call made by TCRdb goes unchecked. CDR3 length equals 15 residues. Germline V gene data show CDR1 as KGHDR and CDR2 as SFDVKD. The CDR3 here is CATRRGSRSYNEQFF.

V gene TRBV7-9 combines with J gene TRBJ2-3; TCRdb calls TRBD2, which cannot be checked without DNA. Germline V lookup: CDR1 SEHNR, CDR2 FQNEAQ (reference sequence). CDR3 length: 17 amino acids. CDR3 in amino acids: CASSSILAGPSTDTQYF.

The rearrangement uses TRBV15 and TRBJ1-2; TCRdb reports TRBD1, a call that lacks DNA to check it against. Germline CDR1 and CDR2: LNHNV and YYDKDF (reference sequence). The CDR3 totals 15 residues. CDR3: CATSRGTGNNYGYTF.

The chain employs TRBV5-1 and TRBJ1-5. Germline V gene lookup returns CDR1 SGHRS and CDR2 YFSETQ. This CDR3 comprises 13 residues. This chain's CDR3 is CASSLDGNQPQHF.